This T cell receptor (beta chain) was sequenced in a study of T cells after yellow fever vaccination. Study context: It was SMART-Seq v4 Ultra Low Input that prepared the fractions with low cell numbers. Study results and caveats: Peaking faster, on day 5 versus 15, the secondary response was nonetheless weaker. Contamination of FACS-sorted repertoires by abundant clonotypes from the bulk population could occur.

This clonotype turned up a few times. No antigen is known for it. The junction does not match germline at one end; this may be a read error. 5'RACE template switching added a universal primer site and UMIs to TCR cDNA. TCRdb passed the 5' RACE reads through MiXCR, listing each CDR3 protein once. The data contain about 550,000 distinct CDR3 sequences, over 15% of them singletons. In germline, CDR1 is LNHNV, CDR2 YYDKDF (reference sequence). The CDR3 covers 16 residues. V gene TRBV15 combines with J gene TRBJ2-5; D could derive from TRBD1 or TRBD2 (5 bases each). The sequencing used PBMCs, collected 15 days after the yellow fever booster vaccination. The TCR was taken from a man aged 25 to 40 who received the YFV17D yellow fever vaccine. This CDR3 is CATSRNSLGTSGHLCF. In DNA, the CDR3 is TGTGCCACCAGCAGAAATAGTCTAGGGACCTCAGGGCATTTGTGCTTC.